Listed here are 32 T cell receptor beta chains from one sample, sequenced in a study of cytomegalovirus exposure and HLA in healthy donors. PCR was performed using 60 Vbeta and 13 Jbeta primers. Assay used: immunoSEQ multiplex PCR; TCRdb lists only in-frame clones, some missing. This table holds approximately 79,000 clones, over 70% found once. Input material: PBMCs. The receptors were gathered from a boy under 18 in good health and CMV-seronegative.

The rearrangement joins TRBV14 to TRBJ2-1; 12 bases align to TRBD2. The CDR3 sequence is 17 residues long. The V gene end was trimmed by 2 bases and the J gene end by 2 bases; junction bases not matched to a gene: 4. CDR1 is SGHDN and CDR2 is FVKESK in the germline V gene. CDR3 coding DNA: TGTGCCAGCAGCCAACTACTAGCGGGAGGCACCTACAATGAGCAGTTCTTC. Its translation: CASSQLLAGGTYNEQFF.

The J gene is TRBJ1-5, the V gene TRBV15; D gene unclear. Germline assignment: CDR1 LNHNV and CDR2 YYDKDF (reference sequence). Trimming took 0 bases from V and 4 from J, leaving 10 bases between them. The CDR3 has 15 amino acids. CDR3 region: CATSRDRGRNQPQHF. CDR3 DNA sequence: TGTGCCACCAGCAGAGATCGGGGTAGGAATCAGCCCCAGCATTTT.

Here the CDR3 reads CASSLTGPGEAFF. The CDR3 DNA follows: TGTGCCAGCAGCTTGACAGGGCCGGGTGAAGCTTTCTTT. The V gene is TRBV7-3, the J gene TRBJ1-1, with 7 positions matching TRBD1. CDR3 length: 13 amino acids. Germline V gene lookup returns CDR1 SGHTA and CDR2 FQGTGA. The junction had 5 bases not matched to a gene; V was cut back by 3 bases and J by 7 bases.

J is TRBJ1-1 and V is TRBV28, with D possibly matching TRBD1 (5 bases). Germline lookup yields CDR1 MDHEN and CDR2 SYDVKM. The ends were cut back, 2 bases at V and 5 bases at J, with 12 bases in the middle. The CDR3 totals 14 residues. For the CDR3, the DNA is TGTGCCAGCAGTTTAGTGAGGGAGGGGACTGAAGCTTTCTTT. Translated, it gives CASSLVREGTEAFF. Complete variable domain (other parts from reference TRBV28 and TRBJ1-1): DVKVTQSSRYLVKRTGEKVFLECVQDMDHENMFWYRQDPGLGLRLIYFSYDVKMKEKGDIPEGYSVSREKKERFSLILESASTNQTSMYLCASSLVREGTEAFFGQGTRLTVV.

V is TRBV4-3 and J is TRBJ1-2; the match to TRBD1 covers 9 bases. Germline CDR1 reads LGHNA; CDR2 reads YSLEER. V was clipped by 2 bases and J by 6 bases; unmatched bases: 7. This CDR3 contains 15 residues. CDR3 sequence (DNA): TGCGCCAGCAGCCAAACCCGGGACAGGGCTAATGGCTACACCTTC. Protein product: CASSQTRDRANGYTF.

The V call is TRBV9, the J call TRBJ2-5, with TRBD2 matching 11 bases. V trimming: 4 bases; J trimming: 2 bases; junction bases outside the gene matches: 4. CDR1 SGDLS and CDR2 YYNGEE come from the germline V gene. The CDR3 totals 15 residues. CDR3 DNA sequence: TGTGCCAGCAGCAAGGGGACTAGCGGTCAAGAGACCCAGTACTTC. It encodes CASSKGTSGQETQYF.

J is TRBJ2-7 and V is TRBV23-1; 8 positions agree with TRBD1. TRBV23-1 is assigned to the ORF class and has an uncertain function. After removal of 2 bases from V and 3 bases from J, the junction contained 6 bases not matched to a gene. The CDR3 is made up of 15 amino acids. The CDR3 loop is CASSQHWTGFYEQYF. Written as DNA, the CDR3 is TGCGCCAGCAGTCAACACTGGACAGGGTTCTACGAGCAGTACTTC.

CDR3: CASSSTGSIQETQYF. The CDR3 DNA reads as TGTGCCAGCAGTTCGACAGGGAGCATCCAAGAGACCCAGTACTTC. The V gene is TRBV28, the J gene TRBJ2-5; 7 bases align to TRBD1. The V gene end was trimmed by 4 bases and the J gene end by 1 base; junction bases not matched to a gene: 6. This CDR3 has 15 amino acids. Germline CDR1 reads MDHEN; CDR2 reads SYDVKM.

The gene calls are TRBV19 and TRBJ1-2, with D maybe TRBD1 (6 bases). Per germline, CDR1 LNHDA and CDR2 SQIVND (reference sequence). The ends were cut back, 4 bases at V and 2 bases at J, with 8 bases in the middle. This CDR3 comprises 13 residues. The CDR3 DNA reads as TGTGCCAGTAGTAAGGGACACAACTATGGCTACACCTTC. Residues: CASSKGHNYGYTF.

The V call is TRBV7-3, the J call TRBJ2-1; 14 bases align to TRBD2. The CDR3 is 15 amino acids. V was clipped by 2 bases and J by 7 bases; unmatched bases: 1. Germline lookup yields CDR1 SGHTA and CDR2 FQGTGA. The chain's CDR3 is CASSLGTSGSNEQFF. In DNA form, the CDR3 reads TGTGCCAGCAGCTTAGGGACTAGCGGGAGTAATGAGCAGTTCTTC.

V is TRBV4-1 and J is TRBJ2-1; 8 bases match TRBD2. Germline CDR1 reads MGHRA; CDR2 reads YSYEKL. The V segment lost 6 bases and the J segment 6 bases; nucleotides outside the gene matches: 10. This CDR3 has 15 amino acids. The CDR3 here is CASRSTGTRGNEQFF. The CDR3 DNA sequence: TGCGCCAGCAGGTCGACCGGGACTAGAGGCAATGAGCAGTTCTTC.

The CDR3 is CASSLRGPAYEQYF. The CDR3 coding sequence is TGTGCCAGCAGTTTAAGGGGGCCCGCCTACGAGCAGTACTTC. V is TRBV27 and J is TRBJ2-7; 7 bases map to TRBD1. The CDR3 is made up of 14 amino acids. In germline, CDR1 is MNHEY, CDR2 SMNVEV (reference sequence). The V segment lost 2 bases and the J segment 2 bases; nucleotides outside the gene matches: 3.

V is TRBV18 and J is TRBJ1-5, with a tentative D call TRBD1 (6 bases). The CDR3 length is 16 residues. V was trimmed by 3 bases and J by 6 bases, leaving 18 bases between them. Per the germline V gene, CDR1 is KGHSH and CDR2 is LQKENI. The CDR3 here is CASSPQRTGGLQPQHF. The CDR3 DNA reads as TGTGCCAGCTCACCGCAACGGACGGGGGGGCTTCAGCCCCAGCATTTT.

CDR3 loop: CASSVESYGGQFF. CDR3 sequence (DNA): TGTGCCAGCAGCGTAGAGTCCTACGGCGGGCAGTTCTTC. The chain uses TRBV9 and TRBJ2-1, with unresolved D. Deletions cut 0 bases from V and 12 bases from J, with 13 bases between. Germline V gene data show CDR1 as SGDLS and CDR2 as YYNGEE. The CDR3 has 13 residues. Together with reference TRBV9 and TRBJ2-1, the CDR3 gives the full variable domain: DSGVTQTPKHLITATGQRVTLRCSPRSGDLSVYWYQQSLDQGLQFLIQYYNGEERAKGNILERFSAQQFPDLHSELNLSSLELGDSALYFCASSVESYGGQFFGPGTRLTVL.

The rearrangement links TRBV6-1 to TRBJ1-5; maybe TRBD1 (5 bases). CDR3 size: 15 residues. V lost 2 bases, J lost 2 bases, and 10 bases lay in between. CDR1 is MNHNS, CDR2 SASEGT, per germline. For the CDR3, the DNA is TGTGCCAGCAGTGAATGGATAGGGGGCAATCAGCCCCAGCATTTT. This translates into CASSEWIGGNQPQHF.

The chain combines TRBV6-1 with TRBJ2-3; D unresolved. Per the germline V gene, CDR1 is MNHNS and CDR2 is SASEGT. The CDR3 covers 12 residues. Trimming shortened V by 2 bases and J by 6 bases, and 6 bases separated the two germline ends. For the CDR3, the DNA is TGTGCCAGCAGTGAATTTCGTGATACGCAGTATTTT. It yields the protein CASSEFRDTQYF.

In this sample, this clone turned up a few times. The chain couples TRBV4-2 to TRBJ1-5; 7 bases map to TRBD1. The CDR3 length is 17 residues. CDR1 LGHNA and CDR2 YNFKEQ come from the germline V gene. J lost 6 bases, V lost 0 bases, and 11 bases had no gene match. CDR3 sequence reads: CASSQDVTGQSIQPQHF. The CDR3 region has the DNA TGTGCCAGCAGCCAAGATGTGACGGGACAGTCGATTCAGCCCCAGCATTTT.

This clone was observed a few times. The rearrangement joins TRBV7-2 to TRBJ1-2; D unresolved. CDR3 length: 13 residues. In germline, CDR1 is SGHTA, CDR2 FQGNSA. V was pared by 3 bases and J by 1 base, with 6 bases between. The CDR3 reads CASSFRGNYGYTF. The CDR3 DNA follows: TGTGCCAGCAGCTTCCGGGGTAACTATGGCTACACCTTC.

This clone appeared once. V usage is TRBV7-2 and J usage is TRBJ2-7; the D gene is possibly TRBD2 (5 bases). Germline-derived CDR1 and CDR2 are SGHTA and FQGNSA. The CDR3 contains 14 residues. Between the trimmed V and J ends, which lost 1 base and 2 bases, there was a span of 9 bases. CDR3 residues: CASSLGGPPYEQYF. The CDR3 bases are TGTGCCAGCAGCTTAGGCGGGCCCCCCTACGAGCAGTACTTC. The variable domain in full, with the rest retrieved from reference TRBV7-2 and TRBJ2-7, is GAGVSQSPSNKVTEKGKDVELRCDPISGHTALYWYRQSLGQGLEFLIYFQGNSAPDKSGLPSDRFSAERTGGSVSTLTIQRTQQEDSAVYLCASSLGGPPYEQYFGPGTRLTVT.

V usage is TRBV7-8 and J usage is TRBJ1-3; 7 bases match TRBD1. There are 18 residues in the CDR3. V dropped 5 bases and J dropped 4; count of bases not matched to a gene: 17. Germline loops: CDR1 SGHVS, CDR2 FQNEAQ. Here the CDR3 reads CASSPGQAAIKGGNTIYF. The CDR3 bases are TGTGCCAGCAGCCCCGGACAGGCCGCCATCAAAGGAGGAAACACCATATATTTT.

The genes are TRBV21-1 and TRBJ2-7; TRBD2 is the table's D call, not checked against the DNA. TRBV21-1 is reported as a pseudogene. The CDR3 has 14 amino acids. The CDR3 bases are TGTGCCAGCGTCGGCGGGAGGGCAGGCTACGAGCAGTACTTC. Its protein is CASVGGRAGYEQYF.

The chain links TRBV30 to TRBJ2-1, with D perhaps matching TRBD2 (6 bases). Germline CDR1 GTSNPN, CDR2 SVGIG (reference sequence). V lost 3 bases and J 3 bases, leaving 15 bases between the germline ends. This CDR3 comprises 15 residues. CDR3 bases: TGTGCCTGGAGCCGCGGAGGGTCTGACTACAATGAGCAGTTCTTC. The encoded protein is CAWSRGGSDYNEQFF. Supplemented by reference TRBV30 and TRBJ2-1, the full variable domain reads SQTIHQWPATLVQPVGSPLSLECTVEGTSNPNLYWYRQAAGRGLQLLFYSVGIGQISSEVPQNLSASRPQDRQFILSSKKLLLSDSGFYLCAWSRGGSDYNEQFFGPGTRLTVL.

This clone came up once. The genes are TRBV18 and TRBJ1-5; D gene unclear. In germline, CDR1 is KGHSH, CDR2 LQKENI. V was shortened by 3 bases and J by 7 bases, with 10 bases between the two germline ends. The CDR3 extends over 13 amino acids. CDR3 amino acids: CASSPTPEQPQHF. The CDR3 coding sequence is TGTGCCAGCTCACCGACCCCGGAGCAGCCCCAGCATTTT.

The V gene is TRBV5-6, the J gene TRBJ1-2, with D perhaps TRBD1 (5 bases). CDR1 is SGHDT and CDR2 is YYEEEE in the germline V gene. V was cut by 0 bases and J by 7 bases, with 10 bases left in between. The CDR3 is 13 amino acids. CDR3 loop: CASSLERGSGYTF. The CDR3 DNA reads as TGTGCCAGCAGCTTGGAAAGGGGATCTGGCTACACCTTC.

In this sample, this clone turned up once. The rearrangement links TRBV29-1 to TRBJ1-2; 7 bases are a match to TRBD1. This CDR3 spans 12 amino acids. Germline V CDR1 and CDR2: SQVTM, ANQGSEA. V lost 6 bases to trimming and J lost 3 bases; unmatched junction nucleotides: 4. The CDR3 sequence: CSVATGDYGYTF. The CDR3, as DNA: TGCAGCGTCGCAACAGGGGACTATGGCTACACCTTC.

The V gene is TRBV28, the J gene TRBJ1-2; D is undetermined. CDR1 MDHEN and CDR2 SYDVKM come from the germline V gene. CDR3 length: 14 residues. V was clipped by 3 bases and J by 1 base, with 9 bases between them. CDR3 loop: CASSLGSLNYGYTF. In DNA form, the CDR3 reads TGTGCCAGCAGTTTGGGCAGTCTTAACTATGGCTACACCTTC.

This chain connects TRBV19 to TRBJ1-2; D uncertain. V was shortened by 6 bases and J by 3 bases, with 5 bases between the two germline ends. Per the germline V gene, CDR1 is LNHDA and CDR2 is SQIVND (reference sequence). This CDR3 comprises 11 residues. CDR3 coding DNA: TGTGCCAGTAGACTCGACTATGGCTACACCTTC. This translates into CASRLDYGYTF.

A few counts support this clone. This chain links TRBV5-4 with TRBJ1-2; D remains unclear. Looked up from germline, CDR1 is SGHNT and CDR2 is YYREEE (reference sequence). The ends were cut back, 1 base at V and 1 base at J, with 11 bases in the middle. This CDR3 has 15 amino acids. CDR3 in amino acids: CASSLIAVFNYGYTF. CDR3 in DNA: TGTGCCAGCAGCTTGATAGCAGTATTTAACTATGGCTACACCTTC.

The chain carries TRBV19 and TRBJ1-1, with 11 bases identical to TRBD1. The germline CDR1 and CDR2 sequences are LNHDA and SQIVND (reference sequence). This CDR3 is 15 amino acids long. J lost 5 bases, V lost 5 bases, and 7 bases had no gene match. The CDR3 region has the DNA TGTGCCAGTAGTCCCGGACAGGGGGCGGAGACTGAAGCTTTCTTT. Translation gives CASSPGQGAETEAFF.

The CDR3 nucleotides read TGTGCCAGCAAGCCGGGACAGGGAGTTGAAGAGACCCAGTACTTC. Amino acids: CASKPGQGVEETQYF. The chain carries TRBV6-1 and TRBJ2-5; 9 bases are a match to TRBD1. With 7 bases clipped from V and 3 bases from J, the junction kept 9 bases outside the gene matches. The CDR3 is made up of 15 amino acids. Per germline, CDR1 MNHNS and CDR2 SASEGT.

This rearrangement joins TRBV5-1 to TRBJ2-7; D possibly corresponds to TRBD1 (5 bases). CDR1 is SGHRS, CDR2 YFSETQ, per germline. V gave up 0 bases and J gave up 3 bases, with 10 bases separating them. This CDR3 region has 14 residues. DNA for the CDR3: TGCGCCAGCAGCTTGGCCGACAGAAACTACGAGCAGTACTTC. Translated, it gives CASSLADRNYEQYF.

This clone was picked up one time. The chain links TRBV7-6 to TRBJ1-1, with D perhaps matching TRBD1 (6 bases). The V gene's germline CDR1 is SGHVS and CDR2 FNYEAQ. The V gene lost 5 bases and the J gene lost 0 bases, with 13 bases spanning the gap. The CDR3 length is 15 residues. DNA for the CDR3: TGTGCCAGCAGCACACGGGACAATTTGAACACTGAAGCTTTCTTT. This encodes CASSTRDNLNTEAFF.